One sample yielded the 10 T cell receptor beta chains listed below, sequenced in a study of monozygotic twins with inflammatory bowel disease. TCRdb re-called the 5' RACE reads and catalogs CDR3 proteins one per entry, DNA excluded. The specimen's table records about 330,000 distinct CDR3 sequences. Sequencing was done on a sample of blood. These receptors were taken from a human donor with ulcerative colitis or Crohn's disease, or a healthy co-twin of an affected twin (not recorded which).

The chain joins TRBV3-1 to TRBJ2-6; the TRBD1 assignment by TCRdb is unverifiable without DNA. The length of the CDR3 is 17 residues. Germline-derived CDR1 and CDR2 are LGHDT and YNNKEL (reference sequence). The CDR3: CASSQDPLVSGANVLTF.

The V and J genes are TRBV7-2 and TRBJ2-1; the TCRdb call, TRBD1, lacks DNA for checking. CDR1 is SGHTA and CDR2 is FQGNSA in the germline V gene. CDR3 length: 15 amino acids. The CDR3 is CASSLGSSRQGEQFF.

The rearrangement joins TRBV28 to TRBJ1-2. The CDR3 runs 15 residues. Germline CDR1 reads MDHEN; CDR2 reads SYDVKM. CDR3: CASSSRRPLNYGYTF.

The chain couples TRBV20-1 to TRBJ2-5. Germline assignment: CDR1 DFQATT and CDR2 SNEGSKA (reference sequence). This CDR3 comprises 14 residues. The CDR3 reads CSARARLKQETQYF.

The rearrangement joins TRBV12-3 or TRBV12-4 to TRBJ1-1; the D gene TCRdb calls, TRBD1, cannot be checked with no DNA. The CDR3 totals 16 residues. CDR3 in amino acids: CASSRSGTGAQTEAFF.

The chain uses TRBV3-1 and TRBJ2-5. This CDR3 contains 15 residues. CDR1 is LGHDT and CDR2 is YNNKEL in the germline V gene (reference sequence). This chain's CDR3 is CASSQDSQSQETQYF.

The chain has TRBV19 and TRBJ2-7; the TRBD1 assignment by TCRdb is unverifiable without DNA. The length of the CDR3 is 17 residues. Germline V gene data show CDR1 as LNHDA and CDR2 as SQIVND (reference sequence). The CDR3 is CASSIRILTGTSYEQYF.

V usage is TRBV24-1 and J usage is TRBJ1-5; TCRdb picks TRBD1, but there is no DNA to check that call. CDR3 length: 16 amino acids. From germline, CDR1 is KGHDR and CDR2 SFDVKD. The CDR3 reads CATSDPGQGSNQPQHF.

The chain has TRBV7-2 and TRBJ2-3. The CDR3 has 15 residues. The germline CDR1 and CDR2 sequences are SGHTA and FQGNSA. CDR3 loop: CASSGSATNTDTQYF.

The chain uses TRBV20-1 and TRBJ2-7; with no DNA, the TCRdb D assignment of TRBD2 cannot be verified. The CDR3 length is 13 residues. The germline CDR1 and CDR2 sequences are DFQATT and SNEGSKA (reference sequence). This chain's CDR3 is CGGKDSLSYEQYF.